A selection of T cell receptor beta chains follows, all from one sample in a study of control samples from healthy donors and cancer patients. Produced via immunoSEQ multiplex PCR; TCRdb's table is partial and in-frame only. The sample has about 98,000 clones, 82% seen once. Sequences were obtained from blood. The receptors stem from a man aged 55 to 70 in good health. The CDR3 runs from the conserved cysteine through the conserved F or W. The D gene is left open where the match is weak. Only part of the rows carry a size: once, few, many, or a class if the clone is expanded.

cdr3_aa: CATRGRGARDTQYF
cdr3_nt: TGTGCCACTCGGGGTAGGGGGGCAAGAGATACGCAGTATTTT
clone_size: .
v_call: TRBV19
d_call: .
j_call: TRBJ2-3

cdr3_aa: CASKDRTNTEAFF
cdr3_nt: TGTGCCAGCAAGGACAGAACGAACACTGAAGCTTTCTTT
clone_size: .
v_call: TRBV2
d_call: .
j_call: TRBJ1-1

cdr3_aa: CASSSGGVQFSYEQYF
cdr3_nt: TGCGCCAGCAGCTCAGGCGGGGTTCAGTTCTCCTACGAGCAGTACTTC
clone_size: .
v_call: TRBV5-1
d_call: .
j_call: TRBJ2-7

cdr3_aa: CASSYSNGHTGELFF
cdr3_nt: TGTGCCAGCAGTTACTCGAATGGGCACACCGGGGAGCTGTTTTTT
clone_size: .
v_call: TRBV6-6
d_call: .
j_call: TRBJ2-2

cdr3_aa: CASSKIFAAGVLFNEQFF
cdr3_nt: TGTGCCAGCAGCAAAATATTCGCGGCGGGGGTTCTCTTCAATGAGCAGTTCTTC
clone_size: .
v_call: TRBV21-1
d_call: .
j_call: TRBJ2-1

cdr3_aa: CASSWDRGGDTQYF
cdr3_nt: TGTGCCAGCAGTTGGGACAGGGGGGGAGATACGCAGTATTTT
clone_size: .
v_call: TRBV2
d_call: TRBD1
j_call: TRBJ2-3

cdr3_aa: CAISVTGEAYNEQFF
cdr3_nt: TGTGCCATCAGTGTAACAGGGGAGGCCTACAATGAGCAGTTCTTC
clone_size: .
v_call: TRBV10-3
d_call: .
j_call: TRBJ2-1

cdr3_aa: CASNDRDNEQYF
cdr3_nt: TGTGCCAGCAATGACAGGGATAACGAGCAGTACTTC
clone_size: few
v_call: TRBV25-1
d_call: TRBD1
j_call: TRBJ2-7

cdr3_aa: CASSQDLRKEAFF
cdr3_nt: TGCGCCAGCAGCCAAGATTTACGGAAGGAAGCTTTCTTT
clone_size: .
v_call: TRBV4-1
d_call: .
j_call: TRBJ1-1

cdr3_aa: CASSPVDRDSYEQYF
cdr3_nt: TGTGCCAGCAGTCCCGTGGACAGGGACTCCTACGAGCAGTACTTC
clone_size: few
v_call: TRBV28
d_call: TRBD1
j_call: TRBJ2-7

cdr3_aa: CASSVVPGSNYGYTF
cdr3_nt: TGTGCCAGCAGCGTAGTTCCGGGTTCTAACTATGGCTACACCTTC
clone_size: .
v_call: TRBV9
d_call: .
j_call: TRBJ1-2

cdr3_aa: CASQGGGGTGELFF
cdr3_nt: TGCGCCAGCCAAGGGGGCGGAGGGACCGGGGAGCTGTTTTTT
clone_size: .
v_call: TRBV5-1
d_call: .
j_call: TRBJ2-2

cdr3_aa: CASSGGLNTEAFF
cdr3_nt: TGTGCCAGCAGCGGGGGGCTGAACACTGAAGCTTTCTTT
clone_size: .
v_call: TRBV9
d_call: .
j_call: TRBJ1-1

cdr3_aa: CASSTTGGETQYF
cdr3_nt: TGTGCCAGTAGTACGACAGGGGGAGAGACCCAGTACTTC
clone_size: once
v_call: TRBV19
d_call: TRBD1
j_call: TRBJ2-5

cdr3_aa: CASIGGPGPYEQYF
cdr3_nt: TGTGCCAGCATTGGGGGCCCGGGGCCCTACGAGCAGTACTTC
clone_size: .
v_call: TRBV7-9
d_call: .
j_call: TRBJ2-7

cdr3_aa: CASSLGASYEQYF
cdr3_nt: TGTGCCAGCAGCTTGGGGGCCTCCTACGAGCAGTACTTC
clone_size: .
v_call: TRBV11-2
d_call: .
j_call: TRBJ2-7

cdr3_aa: CSARTSGVEQYF
cdr3_nt: TGCAGCGCTCGGACTAGCGGCGTCGAGCAGTACTTC
clone_size: .
v_call: TRBV29-1
d_call: TRBD2
j_call: TRBJ2-7

cdr3_aa: CASRTARVRQSSYNSPLHF
cdr3_nt: TGTGCCAGCAGGACCGCCCGGGTCAGGCAGAGCTCCTATAATTCACCCCTCCACTTT
clone_size: .
v_call: TRBV28
d_call: .
j_call: TRBJ1-6

cdr3_aa: CASKPQSYYEQYF
cdr3_nt: TGTGCCAGCAAACCTCAGAGTTATTACGAGCAGTACTTC
clone_size: .
v_call: TRBV2
d_call: .
j_call: TRBJ2-7

cdr3_aa: CASSPSPSGSYEQYF
cdr3_nt: TGTGCCAGCTCACCAAGTCCGTCGGGCTCCTACGAGCAGTACTTC
clone_size: few
v_call: TRBV18
d_call: .
j_call: TRBJ2-7

cdr3_aa: CAWSTGTGPNSPLHF
cdr3_nt: TGTGCCTGGAGCACCGGGACAGGGCCTAATTCACCCCTCCACTTT
clone_size: .
v_call: TRBV30
d_call: TRBD1
j_call: TRBJ1-6

cdr3_aa: CASSLAGRQGTQYF
cdr3_nt: TGTGCCAGCAGCTTGGCCGGCCGCCAGGGGACCCAGTACTTC
clone_size: once
v_call: TRBV5-8
d_call: .
j_call: TRBJ2-5

cdr3_aa: CAWTPTASTDTQYF
cdr3_nt: TGTGCCTGGACCCCCACTGCTAGCACAGATACGCAGTATTTT
clone_size: .
v_call: TRBV30
d_call: .
j_call: TRBJ2-3